What follows are 23 T cell receptor beta chains derived from one specimen sequenced in a study of CD8+CD57+ T cells in acquired aplastic anemia. The patients chosen for sequencing had shown expansion of CD8+CD57+ cells (detected by flow cytometry). CDR3 and TCR beta VDJ profiling relied on a genomic DNA template. TCRdb re-analysed the reads in MiXCR, keeping a single row per CDR3 protein. The sample includes just over 450,000 distinct CDR3 sequences, under 40% seen only once; the top ten take about 0.8%. The sample comprised sorted CD4+, CD8+, or CD8+CD57+ T cells (not recorded which) from PBMCs. The receptors originated from a human donor with aplastic anemia.

This chain connects TRBV20-1 to TRBJ2-2, with D possibly matching TRBD1 (5 bases). CDR1 is DFQATT, CDR2 SNEGSKA, per germline (reference sequence). V dropped 2 bases and J dropped 3 bases, with 10 bases sitting between them. This CDR3 has 14 residues. The CDR3 loop is CSARRGSDTGELFF. CDR3 bases: TGCAGTGCTAGAAGGGGATCGGACACCGGGGAGCTGTTTTTT.

In DNA form, the CDR3 reads TGTGCCAGCAGTAATGCGGGCACGAACACCGGGGAGCTGTTTTTT. Translating gives CASSNAGTNTGELFF. The J gene is TRBJ2-2, the V gene TRBV25-1; D might be TRBD2 (5 bases). Germline V gene sequence: CDR1 MGHDK, CDR2 SYGVNS. The CDR3 totals 15 residues. The V gene lost 5 bases and the J gene lost 0 bases, with 10 bases spanning the gap.

This clonotype was seen ten or more times. The rearrangement links TRBV24-1 to TRBJ2-1, with 9 bases matching TRBD2. Trimming took 2 bases from V and 6 from J; bases not matched to a gene: 10. Germline V gives CDR1 KGHDR, CDR2 SFDVKD. This CDR3 spans 17 amino acids. The CDR3 is CATSDSVAGVVPNEQFF. CDR3 DNA: TGTGCCACCAGTGATTCGGTAGCGGGAGTTGTTCCCAATGAGCAGTTCTTC.

This clonotype was seen a few times. The V call is TRBV15, the J call TRBJ2-2; TRBD1 might be the D (5 bases). The CDR3 has 14 residues. Trimming took off 2 bases at V and 3 bases at J, with 7 bases between the two ends. Per the germline V gene, CDR1 is LNHNV and CDR2 is YYDKDF (reference sequence). The CDR3 here is CATSRQGHTGELFF. As DNA, the CDR3 is TGTGCCACCAGCAGACAGGGTCACACCGGGGAGCTGTTTTTT.

This clonotype was observed a single time. The rearrangement links TRBV29-1 to TRBJ2-5; 7 bases align to TRBD1. Germline CDR1 and CDR2: SQVTM and ANQGSEA. The V and J ends lost 4 bases and 4 bases, in that order; junction bases with no gene match: 6. The CDR3 has 13 amino acids. The CDR3 sequence is CSVVTPGGETQYF. The CDR3 DNA sequence: TGCAGCGTTGTTACCCCAGGGGGAGAGACCCAGTACTTC.

In this sample, this clonotype turned up a few times. The chain employs TRBV5-1 and TRBJ2-5, with D perhaps being TRBD1 or TRBD2 (5 bases each). The ends were cut back, 4 bases at V and 0 bases at J, with 28 bases in the middle. Germline V lookup: CDR1 SGHRS, CDR2 YFSETQ. The CDR3 has 20 amino acids. The DNA of the CDR3 is TGCGCCAGCAGCCTCCCCGCTAAACCCGGGACCGAGCTTCACCAAGAGACCCAGTACTTC. This translates into CASSLPAKPGTELHQETQYF.

V is TRBV6-5 and J is TRBJ1-5; possibly TRBD1 for D (6 bases). The V and J ends lost 3 bases and 6 bases respectively, with 15 bases between them. Germline lookup yields CDR1 MNHEY and CDR2 SVGAGI. The CDR3 sequence is 15 residues long. The chain's CDR3 is CASSYVTGRFQPQHF. CDR3 DNA sequence: TGTGCCAGCAGTTATGTTACAGGGCGGTTTCAGCCCCAGCATTTT.

The genes are TRBV11-1 and TRBJ1-4, with D perhaps matching TRBD1 (5 bases). Trimming removed 5 bases from V and 7 bases from J, with 14 bases in between. The CDR3 is 14 residues long. Germline assignment: CDR1 SGHAT and CDR2 FQDESV (reference sequence). The CDR3 here is CASSPGELGEKLFF. In nucleotides, the CDR3 is TGTGCCAGCAGCCCGGGGGAATTGGGTGAAAAACTGTTTTTT.

This clonotype was counted many times. This chain joins TRBV10-3 and TRBJ2-1; the match to TRBD2 covers 9 bases. CDR3 length equals 15 residues. Germline V lookup: CDR1 ENHRY, CDR2 SYGVKD. Trimming removed 4 bases from V and 0 bases from J; junction bases left unmatched: 1. This CDR3 reads CAISVSGSSYNEQFF. The DNA of the CDR3 is TGTGCCATCAGTGTTAGCGGGAGCTCCTACAATGAGCAGTTCTTC.

This clonotype was seen a few times. The rearrangement uses TRBV5-1 and TRBJ2-3; maybe TRBD2 (7 bases). Germline CDR1 is SGHRS and CDR2 is YFSETQ. The length of the CDR3 is 15 residues. Trimming removed 2 bases from V and 4 bases from J, with 14 bases in between. CDR3 coding DNA: TGCGCCAGCAGCTTTGGGGGGGCCGGCCCAGATACGCAGTATTTT. Translated: CASSFGGAGPDTQYF.

This clonotype was counted at least ten times. The gene calls are TRBV9 and TRBJ1-2; a weak D match, TRBD1 (6 bases). With 3 bases removed from V and 5 bases from J, the gap between germline ends came to 17 bases. There are 15 residues in the CDR3. Germline CDR1 reads SGDLS; CDR2 reads YYNGEE. CDR3 sequence reads: CASSADGGRLYGYTF. CDR3 sequence (DNA): TGTGCCAGCAGCGCAGACGGGGGGCGGTTGTATGGCTACACCTTC.

About this clonotype: This sequence may be a read error, since a much larger clone differs from it by one base. J is TRBJ2-2 and V is TRBV14; D is unclear. This CDR3 is 12 amino acids long. CDR1 is SGHDN, CDR2 FVKESK, per germline. The CDR3 sequence: CAGSRMTGELFF. In DNA form, the CDR3 reads TGTGCCGGCAGCAGAATGACTGGGGAGCTGTTTTTT.

The chain carries TRBV25-1 and TRBJ2-1; 12 nucleotides line up with TRBD1. J was trimmed by 8 bases and V by 5 bases; bases with no gene match: 7. Germline lookup yields CDR1 MGHDK and CDR2 SYGVNS. The CDR3 spans 15 residues. The chain's CDR3 is CASSLSGTGGDEQFF. In DNA, the CDR3 is TGTGCCAGCAGTTTATCCGGGACAGGGGGCGATGAGCAGTTCTTC.

There are many counts of this clonotype. This sequence joins TRBV24-1 and TRBJ2-3; D ambiguous. Germline assignment: CDR1 KGHDR and CDR2 SFDVKD. The V end lost 2 bases, the J end lost 4 bases, and 9 bases lay between the germline ends. The CDR3 runs to 14 residues. CDR3 protein: CATSDSGRADTQYF. The CDR3 nucleotides read TGTGCCACCAGTGATTCCGGGCGCGCAGATACGCAGTATTTT.

The chain carries TRBV10-3 and TRBJ2-7, with D uncertain. The CDR3 consists of 14 residues. Germline CDR1 and CDR2: ENHRY and SYGVKD. The V end lost 11 bases, the J end lost 0 bases, and 17 bases lay between the germline ends. The DNA for the CDR3 is TGTGCCTCAACGACGCTCCCCAGCTCCTACGAGCAGTACTTC. This gives the protein CASTTLPSSYEQYF.

Notes on this clonotype: Since a much larger clone is just one base distant, this may be a read error. J is TRBJ1-2 and V is TRBV10-3, with D possibly being TRBD1 (5 bases). In germline, CDR1 is ENHRY, CDR2 SYGVKD. V lost 10 bases and J lost 4, with 16 bases in between. The CDR3 is made up of 13 amino acids. The CDR3 DNA follows: TGTGCCAGCGGTGTCAGGGAGGGCTATGGCTACACCTTC. Residues: CASGVREGYGYTF.

In its sample, this clonotype was seen many times. CDR3 sequence (DNA): TGTGCCAGTAGTATCGGCGGGACCCAGTACTTC. Translated, it gives CASSIGGTQYF. The chain is built from TRBV19 and TRBJ2-5; D ambiguous. V lost 3 bases to trimming and J lost 7 bases, with 6 bases between them. Germline V gene data show CDR1 as LNHDA and CDR2 as SQIVND (reference sequence). The CDR3 contains 11 residues.

As concerns this clonotype: Possible read error: a much larger clone is one base away. This chain connects TRBV19 to TRBJ1-1; D is ambiguous. CDR1 is LNHDA and CDR2 is SQIVND in the germline V gene (reference sequence). Trimming took 7 bases from V and 3 from J, leaving 12 bases between them. This CDR3 contains 13 residues. CDR3 sequence reads: CASMARGDTEAFF. CDR3 nucleotides: TGTGCCAGTATGGCCCGAGGCGACACTGAAGCTTTCTTT.

Turning to this clonotype: Lacking the conserved final phenylalanine or tryptophan, this CDR3 likely reflects a read error. The V gene is TRBV2, the J gene TRBJ1-6; D uncertain. Trimming pared 10 bases from V and 6 bases from J, leaving 13 bases between. CDR1 is SNHLY, CDR2 FYNNEI, per germline. The CDR3 has 13 amino acids. In nucleotides, the CDR3 is TGTGCCAACAACGGGGAAACTAATTCACCCCTCCACTCT. Its translation is CANNGETNSPLHS.

The chain employs TRBV12-3 or TRBV12-4 and TRBJ1-5; D unresolved. V gave up 5 bases and J gave up 4 bases, with 24 bases separating them. This CDR3 contains 18 residues. The CDR3 bases are TGTGCCAGCAGTCCCGAAGCCTCTCGGAGGGCTGGGAATCAGCCCCAGCATTTT. Translating it yields CASSPEASRRAGNQPQHF.

This clonotype appeared many times. The rearrangement uses TRBV19 and TRBJ2-7; 8 nucleotides match TRBD1. The CDR3 is 15 amino acids. After removal of 5 bases from V and 1 base from J, the junction contained 7 bases not matched to a gene. CDR1 is LNHDA and CDR2 is SQIVND in the germline V gene (reference sequence). This CDR3 reads CASSHRTGSSYEQYF. DNA of the CDR3: TGTGCCAGTAGTCACCGGACAGGGAGTTCCTACGAGCAGTACTTC.

This clonotype has only a few counts. The gene calls are TRBV2 and TRBJ1-1, with D hard to call. CDR1 and CDR2 (germline): SNHLY, FYNNEI. Trimming pared 3 bases from V and 7 bases from J, leaving 9 bases between. The CDR3 is 12 amino acids. CDR3 in amino acids: CASSEWQVEAFF. The CDR3 nucleotides read TGTGCCAGCAGTGAGTGGCAGGTTGAAGCTTTCTTT.

This clonotype was observed many times. The rearrangement links TRBV7-2 to TRBJ2-7, with 11 nucleotides matching TRBD1. The V segment lost 5 bases and the J segment 6 bases; nucleotides outside the gene matches: 6. The length of the CDR3 is 14 residues. Germline V gene data show CDR1 as SGHTA and CDR2 as FQGNSA. The CDR3 region is CASSPAGTGGEQYF. CDR3 DNA sequence: TGTGCCAGCAGCCCCGCGGGGACAGGGGGCGAGCAGTACTTC. The whole variable domain, filled in from reference TRBV7-2 and TRBJ2-7, reads GAGVSQSPSNKVTEKGKDVELRCDPISGHTALYWYRQSLGQGLEFLIYFQGNSAPDKSGLPSDRFSAERTGGSVSTLTIQRTQQEDSAVYLCASSPAGTGGEQYFGPGTRLTVT.